Below are 32 T cell receptor beta chains sequenced from a single sample in a study of response to subunit inactivated influenza vaccine. TCRdb ran MiXCR on the RT-PCR reads and lists one entry per CDR3 protein. Of about 170,000 distinct CDR3 sequences listed, approximately 12% are singletons. The same sample was also used in a study of T cells expressing NK-cell markers. That paper states: UMIs were included in TCR beta cDNA generated by 5'RACE template switching.

The source was CD8+ T cells sorted from PBMCs, collected 11 to 12 days after vaccination. The origin of the receptors is a man aged 45-65 years who received an inactivated influenza vaccine.

This clonotype appeared a few times. The rearrangement uses TRBV9 and TRBJ1-2, with D unclear. Germline values: CDR1 SGDLS, CDR2 YYNGEE. The V end lost 3 bases, the J end lost 2 bases, and 11 bases lay between the germline ends. This CDR3 is built from 14 residues. The DNA for the CDR3 is TGTGCCAGCAGCGACACCGGGAGCAACTATGGCTACACCTTC. Protein sequence: CASSDTGSNYGYTF.

This clonotype was seen more than once but under ten times. Here the CDR3 reads CASSPYHSGANVLTF. The CDR3 nucleotides read TGTGCCAGCAGCCCATACCATTCTGGGGCCAACGTCCTGACTTTC. The chain carries TRBV14 and TRBJ2-6, with D uncertain. CDR1 SGHDN and CDR2 FVKESK come from the germline V gene. CDR3 length equals 15 residues. Trimming removed 4 bases at V and 1 base at J, with 8 bases between.

The rearrangement joins TRBV20-1 to TRBJ2-7; D gene uncertain. The CDR3 loop spans 15 amino acids. Trimming shortened V by 0 bases and J by 2 bases, and 14 bases separated the two germline ends. Per the germline V gene, CDR1 is DFQATT and CDR2 is SNEGSKA (reference sequence). CDR3 sequence: CSARDRAGPTYEQYF. CDR3 nucleotide sequence: TGCAGTGCTAGAGATAGGGCAGGACCAACCTACGAGCAGTACTTC.

This clonotype has only a few counts. This chain joins TRBV12-3 or TRBV12-4 and TRBJ2-7; 7 bases map to TRBD1. The CDR3 has 14 amino acids. V shed 3 bases and J 2 bases; nucleotides not matched to a gene: 4. DNA for the CDR3: TGTGCCAGCAGTTTCGGGACAGAGGCCTACGAGCAGTACTTC. It translates to CASSFGTEAYEQYF.

This clonotype was seen ten or more times. The rearrangement joins TRBV12-3 or TRBV12-4 to TRBJ2-1; D gene uncertain. The CDR3 extends over 12 amino acids. V dropped 5 bases and J dropped 6 bases, with 8 bases sitting between them. CDR3 bases: TGTGCCAGCAGTCAAAACGGCAATGAGCAGTTCTTC. Protein product: CASSQNGNEQFF.

Regarding this clonotype: Germline and junction disagree at one end, which may indicate a read error. This chain joins TRBV9 and TRBJ1-1; unclear D gene. Germline V gene sequence: CDR1 SGDLS, CDR2 YYNGEE. This CDR3 region has 14 residues. This chain's CDR3 is CAGSPQDAVTEAFF. In DNA form, the CDR3 reads TGTGCCGGCAGCCCGCAGGACGCGGTCACTGAAGCTTTCTTT.

The genes are TRBV5-5 and TRBJ2-5, with D possibly being TRBD2 (6 bases). Germline CDR1 SGHKS, CDR2 YYEKEE (reference sequence). V gave up 4 bases and J gave up 1 base, with 14 bases separating them. CDR3 size: 15 residues. The CDR3 reads CASSELGGTQETQYF. The CDR3, as DNA: TGTGCCAGCAGCGAGTTAGGCGGGACCCAAGAGACCCAGTACTTC.

The V and J genes are TRBV7-2 and TRBJ1-6, with D perhaps matching TRBD1 (6 bases). The CDR3 consists of 13 residues. Germline CDR1 reads SGHTA; CDR2 reads FQGNSA. V was clipped by 1 base and J by 14 bases, with 12 bases between them. This CDR3 is CASSLGHRVTLHF. The CDR3 nucleotides read TGTGCCAGCAGCTTAGGTCACAGGGTTACCCTCCACTTT.

This clonotype was observed a few times. The genes are TRBV14 and TRBJ2-7; D remains ambiguous. Trimming took 0 bases from V and 5 from J, leaving 11 bases between them. The CDR3 length is 14 residues. Germline V CDR1 and CDR2: SGHDN, FVKESK. CDR3 nucleotides: TGTGCCAGCAGCCAAGATTTAAGTGCTGACGAGCAGTACTTC. Protein product: CASSQDLSADEQYF.

The sample holds many counts of this clonotype. V gene TRBV12-3 or TRBV12-4 combines with J gene TRBJ1-2; 8 bases match TRBD1. Trimming cost V 6 bases and J 4 bases; bases outside gene matches: 10. The CDR3 length is 15 residues. CDR3 DNA: TGTGCCAGCAGCCACGACAGGGGAGTCGGCTATGGCTACACCTTC. Protein: CASSHDRGVGYGYTF.

V and J are TRBV20-1 and TRBJ2-3; 10 bases match TRBD1. Looked up from germline, CDR1 is DFQATT and CDR2 is SNEGSKA (reference sequence). The V gene end was trimmed by 3 bases and the J gene end by 0 bases; junction bases not matched to a gene: 21. The CDR3 extends over 21 amino acids. CDR3 in DNA: TGCAGTGCTAGTCCCGGGAACTACGCCGGGACAGGGGTGGCTAGCACAGATACGCAGTATTTT. It yields the protein CSASPGNYAGTGVASTDTQYF.

In this sample, this clonotype turned up a few times. J is TRBJ2-7 and V is TRBV13, with 8 nucleotides matching TRBD1. Trimming at V came to 6 bases and at J to 4 bases, leaving 5 bases not matched to a gene. The germline V gene encodes CDR1 PRHDT and CDR2 FYEKMQ (reference sequence). The CDR3 is made up of 13 amino acids. CDR3 nucleotides: TGTGCCAGCAGAAACAGGGGGAAGTACGAGCAGTACTTC. Its translation is CASRNRGKYEQYF.

This clonotype was seen more than once but under ten times. The V gene is TRBV14, the J gene TRBJ1-2; D gene uncertain. Germline lookup yields CDR1 SGHDN and CDR2 FVKESK. The CDR3 runs 15 residues. The V end lost 0 bases, the J end lost 4 bases, and 12 bases lay between the germline ends. CDR3 in amino acids: CASSQDSVGSYGYTF. The CDR3 DNA follows: TGTGCCAGCAGCCAAGATTCGGTGGGAAGCTATGGCTACACCTTC.

This clonotype was seen at least ten times. The rearrangement uses TRBV29-1 and TRBJ2-7; D gene unclear. This CDR3 has 10 residues. V lost 6 bases and J lost 0, with 3 bases in between. Germline V gene lookup returns CDR1 SQVTM and CDR2 ANQGSEA. CDR3 coding DNA: TGCAGCGTAGTCTCCTACGAGCAGTACTTC. This sequence encodes CSVVSYEQYF.

This clonotype showed up many times. The rearrangement uses TRBV18 and TRBJ2-7; 7 nucleotides agree with TRBD1. Unmatched junction bases numbered 8, after V lost 0 bases and J lost 0 bases. Germline V gives CDR1 KGHSH, CDR2 LQKENI. The CDR3 has 17 amino acids. CDR3 residues: CASSPPPATGASYEQYF. As DNA, the CDR3 is TGTGCCAGCTCACCACCGCCGGCAACAGGGGCCTCCTACGAGCAGTACTTC. The complete variable domain, with remaining parts taken from reference TRBV18 and TRBJ2-7, reads NAGVMQNPRHLVRRRGQEARLRCSPMKGHSHVYWYRQLPEEGLKFMVYLQKENIIDESGMPKERFSAEFPKEGPSILRIQQVVRGDSAAYFCASSPPPATGASYEQYFGPGTRLTVT.

This clonotype was seen a few times. The J gene is TRBJ2-5, the V gene TRBV7-8; tentative D call: TRBD1 (6 bases). The CDR3 runs 13 residues. CDR1 is SGHVS and CDR2 is FQNEAQ in the germline V gene. The germline V and J ends were trimmed by 7 bases and 1 base, with 10 bases remaining between them. The CDR3 reads CASNDRSQETQYF. The DNA for the CDR3 is TGTGCCAGCAACGACAGGTCCCAAGAGACCCAGTACTTC.

This clonotype was counted a few times. V usage is TRBV25-1 and J usage is TRBJ2-5; 7 bases align to TRBD2. The trim removed 7 bases at V and 3 bases at J, leaving 11 bases unmatched. This CDR3 comprises 15 residues. The germline gives CDR1 MGHDK, CDR2 SYGVNS. The CDR3 here is CASTPRWAGEETQYF. DNA of the CDR3: TGTGCCAGCACTCCCCGGTGGGCGGGAGAAGAGACCCAGTACTTC.

This clonotype was observed a few times. J is TRBJ2-4 and V is TRBV15; D remains ambiguous. Germline V lookup: CDR1 LNHNV, CDR2 YYDKDF (reference sequence). V was clipped by 4 bases and J by 7 bases, with 14 bases between them. CDR3 length: 14 residues. CDR3 bases: TGTGCCACCAGCAAGGCTAGGGCCCATAACATTCAGTACTTC. This gives the protein CATSKARAHNIQYF.

This clonotype was detected ten times or more. V gene TRBV6-1 combines with J gene TRBJ2-1; 8 bases line up with TRBD2. Unmatched junction bases numbered 17, after V lost 5 bases and J lost 8 bases. The CDR3 runs 17 residues. CDR1 is MNHNS and CDR2 is SASEGT in the germline V gene. CDR3 DNA sequence: TGTGCCAGCAGTCTCATTTCGGGGGGGATACCTTTAGATGAGCAGTTCTTC. It encodes CASSLISGGIPLDEQFF.

This clonotype showed up just a few times. The gene calls are TRBV12-3 or TRBV12-4 and TRBJ1-1; D is undetermined. The CDR3 covers 12 residues. V lost 1 base and J 5 bases, leaving 5 bases between the germline ends. The CDR3 region is CASSLDRTEAFF. The CDR3 DNA is TGTGCCAGCAGTTTAGACCGGACTGAAGCTTTCTTT.

This clonotype appeared many times. This chain joins TRBV4-3 and TRBJ2-2, with TRBD2 matching over 12 bases. The CDR3 has 18 amino acids. Germline-derived CDR1 and CDR2 are LGHNA and YSLEER. V gave up 4 bases and J gave up 4 bases; unmatched junction bases: 10. The CDR3 reads CASSLYLTSGSGTGELFF. For the CDR3, the DNA is TGCGCCAGCAGCCTCTACCTGACTAGCGGGAGTGGCACCGGGGAGCTGTTTTTT.

This clonotype has at least ten counts. V is TRBV7-6 and J is TRBJ1-1, with D possibly TRBD1 on 5 matching bases. This CDR3 comprises 14 residues. Per the germline V gene, CDR1 is SGHVS and CDR2 is FNYEAQ. Trimming pared 5 bases from V and 5 bases from J, leaving 15 bases between. CDR3 sequence: CASSLVGEGTEAFF. The CDR3 region has the DNA TGTGCCAGCAGCCTTGTGGGGGAGGGGACTGAAGCTTTCTTT.

The chain links TRBV6-2 or TRBV6-3 to TRBJ2-7, with D tentatively TRBD1 (6 bases). Germline-derived CDR1 and CDR2 are MNHEY and SVGEGT. The CDR3 covers 11 residues. Trimming stripped 5 bases from V and 6 bases from J, with 8 bases between. The DNA of the CDR3 is TGTGCCAGCAGTATGACAGGCGAGCAGTACTTC. Its protein product is CASSMTGEQYF.

The gene calls are TRBV5-6 and TRBJ1-1; unclear D gene. CDR1 and CDR2 (germline): SGHDT, YYEEEE. The CDR3 consists of 15 residues. V lost 2 bases and J lost 4, with 15 bases in between. The CDR3 nucleotides are TGTGCCAGCAGCTTTGGAACAGTTTCTGCCACTGAAGCTTTCTTT. Protein sequence: CASSFGTVSATEAFF.

V usage is TRBV24-1 and J usage is TRBJ2-7; D possibly corresponds to TRBD1 (6 bases). CDR1 is KGHDR and CDR2 is SFDVKD in the germline V gene. This CDR3 spans 13 amino acids. Trimming removed 6 bases at V and 6 bases at J, with 14 bases between. This CDR3 reads CATSSLTGTEQYF. The CDR3 DNA follows: TGTGCCACCAGTAGCTTGACAGGCACCGAGCAGTACTTC.

The chain uses TRBV28 and TRBJ2-6; TRBD1 might be the D (6 bases). The V and J ends lost 5 bases and 0 bases respectively, with 8 bases between them. The CDR3 has 15 amino acids. From germline, CDR1 is MDHEN and CDR2 SYDVKM. The CDR3 is CASSTGSSGANVLTF. CDR3 bases: TGTGCCAGCAGTACAGGGAGCTCTGGGGCCAACGTCCTGACTTTC.

In this sample, this clonotype turned up many times. The chain recombines TRBV29-1 with TRBJ2-7, with D maybe TRBD1 (6 bases). Germline-derived CDR1 and CDR2 are SQVTM and ANQGSEA. V dropped 1 base and J dropped 5 bases, with 9 bases sitting between them. This CDR3 is built from 12 residues. This CDR3 reads CSVEGQGNEQYF. The CDR3 bases are TGCAGCGTTGAAGGGCAGGGGAACGAGCAGTACTTC.

This clonotype has a handful of counts. The chain is built from TRBV6-5 and TRBJ1-1; 9 bases align to TRBD1. The CDR3 runs 17 residues. Per the germline V gene, CDR1 is MNHEY and CDR2 is SVGAGI. The junction had 8 bases not matched to a gene; V was cut back by 0 bases and J by 3 bases. CDR3 coding DNA: TGTGCCAGCAGTTACTCCGCGGGACAGGGCCTTGACACTGAAGCTTTCTTT. This translates into CASSYSAGQGLDTEAFF.

This clonotype was counted a few times. The chain links TRBV11-1 to TRBJ2-1, with TRBD2 as a possible D gene (6 bases). The CDR3 has 18 residues. Trimming stripped 2 bases from V and 8 bases from J, with 25 bases between. Germline CDR1 and CDR2: SGHAT and FQDESV (reference sequence). This chain's CDR3 is CASSLSPREKVPMDEQFF. The CDR3 DNA reads as TGTGCCAGCAGCTTATCCCCCCGGGAGAAGGTCCCTATGGATGAGCAGTTCTTC.

Of note for this clonotype: An end of the junction differs from the germline gene, which may be a read error. The chain links TRBV27 to TRBJ2-3; D perhaps matches TRBD1 (5 bases). CDR1 is MNHEY and CDR2 is SMNVEV in the germline V gene (reference sequence). CDR3 size: 14 residues. CDR3 bases: TGTGCCAGCAGTCCTTGGCAGGGCGGAGTTCCTTTGGATTTT. It translates to CASSPWQGGVPLDF.

This clonotype was counted a few times. The J gene is TRBJ2-1, the V gene TRBV7-9, with TRBD2 matching over 13 bases. V shed 5 bases and J 7 bases; nucleotides not matched to a gene: 2. CDR3 length equals 14 residues. Germline V gives CDR1 SEHNR, CDR2 FQNEAQ (reference sequence). Here the CDR3 reads CASSRLAGGNEQFF. The CDR3, as DNA: TGTGCCAGCAGCCGACTAGCGGGGGGTAATGAGCAGTTCTTC.

This clonotype came up a few times. This chain uses TRBV6-5 with TRBJ2-7, with 10 bases fitting TRBD1. The CDR3 has 16 amino acids. Germline CDR1 and CDR2: MNHEY and SVGAGI. The V and J ends lost 3 bases and 3 bases, in that order; junction bases with no gene match: 8. This CDR3 is CASSYSGQGEIYEQYF. CDR3 sequence (DNA): TGTGCCAGCAGTTATTCAGGACAGGGGGAAATCTACGAGCAGTACTTC.